The 25 T cell receptor beta chains presented below share a single source sample, sequenced in a study of cytomegalovirus exposure and HLA in healthy donors (dated by TCRdb to the late 2010s). Library generation was performed with the immunoSEQ multiplex PCR assay. The multiplex PCR relied on a mix of 60 forward primers for TCR Vbeta segments and 13 reverse primers for TCR Jbeta segments. TCRdb holds this immuneACCESS table with in-frame rearrangements only. Some clones are missing; in checked studies, unresolved V genes explain under half, and the rest has no known cause. The sample has approximately 210,000 clones on record, 75% to 85% of them singletons. Roughly 0.4% of the sample comes from the top ten. Sequenced material: PBMCs. The receptors were gathered from a male donor in good health and CMV-seropositive.

CDR3 bases: TGTGCCAGCAGCTTAATCAGGGCCGGGGCCAACGTCCTGACTTTC. As protein: CASSLIRAGANVLTF. The gene calls are TRBV5-8 and TRBJ2-6; TRBD1 might be the D (5 bases). The germline V gene encodes CDR1 SGHTS and CDR2 YDEGEE. V gave up 2 bases and J gave up 4 bases, with 10 bases separating them. This CDR3 has 15 amino acids. Drawing the rest from reference TRBV5-8 and TRBJ2-6, the complete variable domain is EAGVTQSPTHLIKTRGQQATLRCSPISGHTSVYWYQQALGLGLQFLLWYDEGEERNRGNFPPRFSGRQFPNYSSELNVNALELEDSALYLCASSLIRAGANVLTFGAGSRLTVL.

V usage is TRBV6-6 and J usage is TRBJ1-4; D remains ambiguous. The CDR3 length is 12 residues. With 7 bases removed from V and 6 bases from J, the gap between germline ends came to 9 bases. Germline V gene sequence: CDR1 MNHNY, CDR2 SVGAGI (reference sequence). The DNA of the CDR3 is TGTGCCAGCACCTGGGGAGATGAAAAACTGTTTTTT. It translates to CASTWGDEKLFF.

This clone occurred once. The CDR3 here is CASSASGMIGELFF. DNA for the CDR3: TGTGCCAGCAGCGCTAGCGGGATGATAGGGGAGCTGTTTTTT. The chain joins TRBV5-5 to TRBJ2-2; 9 bases are shared with TRBD2. CDR3 length: 14 amino acids. CDR1 is SGHKS and CDR2 is YYEKEE in the germline V gene (reference sequence). V lost 4 bases to trimming and J lost 8 bases; unmatched junction nucleotides: 6. Combining the CDR3 with reference TRBV5-5 and TRBJ2-2 gives the whole variable domain DAGVTQSPTHLIKTRGQQVTLRCSPISGHKSVSWYQQVLGQGPQFIFQYYEKEERGRGNFPDRFSARQFPNYSSELNVNALLLGDSALYLCASSASGMIGELFFGEGSRLTVL.

This clone has more than one count but fewer than ten. The rearrangement joins TRBV28 to TRBJ1-1, with TRBD1 as a possible D gene (5 bases). This CDR3 contains 14 residues. Trimming removed 5 bases at V and 1 base at J, with 11 bases between. Germline CDR1 is MDHEN and CDR2 is SYDVKM. CDR3 protein: CASSPPTGNTEAFF. CDR3 DNA: TGTGCCAGCAGTCCACCCACAGGGAACACTGAAGCTTTCTTT.

In its sample, this clone was seen a few times. The genes are TRBV15 and TRBJ2-3; 7 positions match TRBD1. CDR3 length equals 13 residues. Germline V gene sequence: CDR1 LNHNV, CDR2 YYDKDF (reference sequence). V lost 9 bases and J lost 0; bases outside the gene matches: 3. CDR3 in DNA: TGTGCCACGGGGACAGAAAGCACAGATACGCAGTATTTT. This gives the protein CATGTESTDTQYF.

This rearrangement joins TRBV5-6 to TRBJ2-5; 10 nucleotides align to TRBD2. Trimming removed 2 bases from V and 4 bases from J; junction bases left unmatched: 17. The CDR3 extends over 19 amino acids. CDR1 and CDR2 from the germline V gene are SGHDT and YYEEEE. CDR3 amino acids: CASSLSLSGGAANGETQYF. As DNA, the CDR3 is TGTGCCAGCAGCTTATCCCTGAGCGGGGGGGCCGCAAACGGAGAGACCCAGTACTTC.

This rearrangement joins TRBV13 to TRBJ2-5; perhaps TRBD2 as D (6 bases). Germline CDR1 is PRHDT and CDR2 is FYEKMQ (reference sequence). V was clipped by 3 bases and J by 4 bases, with 6 bases between them. CDR3 size: 12 residues. CDR3 protein: CASSLEGETQYF. The CDR3 DNA is TGTGCCAGCAGCTTGGAGGGAGAGACCCAGTACTTC.

The CDR3 sequence is CASRSGPGGTEAFF. As DNA, the CDR3 is TGTGCCAGCAGGTCCGGGCCGGGGGGCACTGAAGCTTTCTTT. The chain uses TRBV7-2 and TRBJ1-1; TRBD1 might be the D (5 bases). Germline-derived CDR1 and CDR2 are SGHTA and FQGNSA. CDR3 length equals 14 residues. The V end was cut by 6 bases, the J end by 4 bases, with 15 bases between.

The chain has TRBV30 and TRBJ2-7, with 8 bases matching TRBD1. The CDR3 spans 13 residues. Trimming removed 3 bases from V and 7 bases from J; junction bases left unmatched: 8. Germline V lookup: CDR1 GTSNPN, CDR2 SVGIG (reference sequence). In nucleotides, the CDR3 is TGTGCCTGGAGAACAGGGGGGATAGGAGAGCAGTACTTC. Protein: CAWRTGGIGEQYF.

The chain has TRBV27 and TRBJ2-1; D is unclear. Germline V gene data show CDR1 as MNHEY and CDR2 as SMNVEV (reference sequence). The ends were cut back, 4 bases at V and 7 bases at J, with 14 bases in the middle. The CDR3 covers 14 residues. In DNA, the CDR3 is TGTGCCAGCAGTTATAAAGACTCGTGGAATGAGCAGTTCTTC. This sequence encodes CASSYKDSWNEQFF.

The rearrangement uses TRBV19 and TRBJ2-7; D gene ambiguous. The CDR3 sequence is 14 residues long. Germline CDR1 reads LNHDA; CDR2 reads SQIVND (reference sequence). V was clipped by 7 bases and J by 2 bases, with 15 bases between them. CDR3 amino acids: CASTSNKRPYEQYF. The CDR3 bases are TGTGCCAGTACTTCGAACAAGAGGCCCTACGAGCAGTACTTC.

The chain is built from TRBV28 and TRBJ1-1; perhaps TRBD1 as D (6 bases). The CDR3 extends over 15 amino acids. Germline V gives CDR1 MDHEN, CDR2 SYDVKM. V dropped 6 bases and J dropped 11 bases, with 25 bases sitting between them. DNA for the CDR3: TGTGCCAGCAGCCGGGGGGGCGGGAGCGGGGGCCGGGCTTTCTTT. It codes for CASSRGGGSGGRAFF.

The chain employs TRBV6-1 and TRBJ1-1; D may be TRBD1 (5 bases). The CDR3 extends over 14 amino acids. Germline CDR1 and CDR2: MNHNS and SASEGT. Trimming took 6 bases from V and 7 from J, leaving 18 bases between them. CDR3 residues: CASSPRPDTVEAFF. Written as DNA, the CDR3 is TGTGCCAGCAGCCCTCGCCCGGACACGGTTGAAGCTTTCTTT.

The CDR3 DNA follows: TGCGCCAGCAGAAGTGGAGCGGGGGTTGGAGATACGCAGTATTTT. The encoded protein is CASRSGAGVGDTQYF. The rearrangement uses TRBV5-1 and TRBJ2-3, with TRBD2 matching 8 bases. Looked up from germline, CDR1 is SGHRS and CDR2 is YFSETQ. CDR3 length: 15 amino acids. V lost 5 bases to trimming and J lost 5 bases; unmatched junction nucleotides: 10.

V and J are TRBV6-1 and TRBJ1-1, with D possibly matching TRBD1 (5 bases). CDR3 length: 15 residues. Per the germline V gene, CDR1 is MNHNS and CDR2 is SASEGT. The V and J ends lost 7 bases and 4 bases respectively, with 19 bases between them. Written as DNA, the CDR3 is TGTGCCAGCAACCTCGGGGGGATTAAGAGCACTGAAGCTTTCTTT. It codes for CASNLGGIKSTEAFF.

V usage is TRBV11-2 and J usage is TRBJ1-4; 10 bases match TRBD1. J gave up 7 bases and V 6 bases, and 8 bases lay outside the gene matches. Germline CDR1 reads SGHAT; CDR2 reads FQNNGV. CDR3 length: 15 residues. CDR3 residues: CASRIAGTGVEKLFF. The DNA of the CDR3 is TGTGCCAGCAGAATTGCCGGGACAGGGGTTGAAAAACTGTTTTTT.

The chain uses TRBV28 and TRBJ2-7, with 7 bases aligning to TRBD1. The germline V gene encodes CDR1 MDHEN and CDR2 SYDVKM. This CDR3 has 15 amino acids. With 6 bases clipped from V and 3 bases from J, the junction kept 11 bases outside the gene matches. The CDR3 DNA reads as TGTGCCAGCAGCCCCCATGGGGACAGTTACTACGAGCAGTACTTC. Translated, it gives CASSPHGDSYYEQYF.

J is TRBJ1-2 and V is TRBV7-2; D gene unclear. Per germline, CDR1 SGHTA and CDR2 FQGNSA. The CDR3 runs to 16 residues. The ends were cut back, 3 bases at V and 4 bases at J, with 18 bases in the middle. The CDR3 DNA reads TGTGCCAGCAGCTTCCTCAGCGTTGGGTTAGGCTATGGCTACACCTTC. It codes for CASSFLSVGLGYGYTF.

This sequence joins TRBV4-1 and TRBJ2-5; possibly TRBD2 for D (5 bases). The CDR3 is 15 amino acids. V lost 1 base and J 4 bases, leaving 13 bases between the germline ends. Per the germline V gene, CDR1 is MGHRA and CDR2 is YSYEKL. CDR3 loop: CASSQVESGLETQYF. In DNA, the CDR3 is TGCGCCAGCAGCCAAGTAGAGTCGGGGTTAGAGACCCAGTACTTC.

Points on this clone: The DNA is left out, because the CDR3 cannot be placed on it with certainty; the CDR3 is given as TCRdb lists it. The chain couples TRBV6-5 to TRBJ2-3; the table's D call of TRBD2 was not tested on the DNA. With termini counted, the CDR3 has 15 amino acids. Germline loops: CDR1 MNHEY, CDR2 SVGAGI. This chain's CDR3 is CASSYSAPAGDTQYF.

The chain uses TRBV7-9 and TRBJ1-1, with D unresolved. Trimming pared 5 bases from V and 5 bases from J, leaving 18 bases between. The CDR3 totals 15 residues. CDR1 is SEHNR, CDR2 FQNEAQ, per germline (reference sequence). DNA for the CDR3: TGTGCCAGCAGCGAGGGAACCGGGCATAGGACTGAAGCTTTCTTT. It yields the protein CASSEGTGHRTEAFF.

V gene TRBV10-3 combines with J gene TRBJ1-2; 9 bases are a match to TRBD1. Unmatched junction bases numbered 9, after V lost 8 bases and J lost 8 bases. Germline-derived CDR1 and CDR2 are ENHRY and SYGVKD. The CDR3 has 13 residues. The CDR3 DNA reads TGTGCCATCCTACCACAGGGGGCAATAGGCTACACCTTC. Amino acids: CAILPQGAIGYTF.

This clone was observed a single time. The V call is TRBV13, the J call TRBJ2-7; tentative D call: TRBD1 (5 bases). The germline CDR1 and CDR2 sequences are PRHDT and FYEKMQ (reference sequence). The CDR3 is 13 amino acids. The V gene lost 5 bases and the J gene lost 3 bases, with 11 bases spanning the gap. CDR3 nucleotides: TGTGCCAGCAGCCTCAGGGTCCTCTACGAGCAGTACTTC. As protein: CASSLRVLYEQYF. Filled out from reference TRBV13 and TRBJ2-7, the complete variable domain reads AAGVIQSPRHLIKEKRETATLKCYPIPRHDTVYWYQQGPGQDPQFLISFYEKMQSDKGSIPDRFSAQQFSDYHSELNMSSLELGDSALYFCASSLRVLYEQYFGPGTRLTVT.

The V and J genes are TRBV4-3 and TRBJ2-7; 8 positions agree with TRBD2. CDR3 length equals 13 residues. With V trimmed by 1 base and J by 7 bases, 3 bases remained unmatched. Germline-derived CDR1 and CDR2 are LGHNA and YSLEER. The CDR3 DNA is TGCGCCAGCAGCCAAGTTCGGGGGGGAGAGCAGTACTTC. Translation gives CASSQVRGGEQYF.

The chain joins TRBV5-5 to TRBJ1-5, with TRBD1 as a possible D gene (6 bases). The length of the CDR3 is 14 residues. The V end was cut by 4 bases, the J end by 5 bases, with 13 bases between. Looked up from germline, CDR1 is SGHKS and CDR2 is YYEKEE (reference sequence). The CDR3 DNA is TGTGCCAGCAGCGTACAACAGGGTTATCAGCCCCAGCATTTT. Amino acids: CASSVQQGYQPQHF.